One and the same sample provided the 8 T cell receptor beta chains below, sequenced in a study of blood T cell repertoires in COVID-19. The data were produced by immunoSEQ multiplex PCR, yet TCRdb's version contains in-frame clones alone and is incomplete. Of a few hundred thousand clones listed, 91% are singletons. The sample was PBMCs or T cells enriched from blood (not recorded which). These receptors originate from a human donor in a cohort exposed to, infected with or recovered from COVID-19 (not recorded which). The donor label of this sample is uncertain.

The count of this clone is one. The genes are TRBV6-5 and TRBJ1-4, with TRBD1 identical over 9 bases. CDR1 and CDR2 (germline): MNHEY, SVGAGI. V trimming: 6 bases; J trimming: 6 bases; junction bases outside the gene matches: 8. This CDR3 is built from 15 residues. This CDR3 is CASSPGTGSDEKLFF. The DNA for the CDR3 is TGTGCCAGCAGCCCCGGGACAGGGAGTGATGAAAAACTGTTTTTT.

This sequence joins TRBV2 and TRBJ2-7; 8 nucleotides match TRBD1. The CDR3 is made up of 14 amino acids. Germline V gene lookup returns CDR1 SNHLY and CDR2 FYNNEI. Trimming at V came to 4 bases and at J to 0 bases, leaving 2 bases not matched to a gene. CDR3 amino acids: CASSGQGASYEQYF. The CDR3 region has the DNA TGTGCCAGCAGTGGGCAGGGGGCCTCCTACGAGCAGTACTTC.

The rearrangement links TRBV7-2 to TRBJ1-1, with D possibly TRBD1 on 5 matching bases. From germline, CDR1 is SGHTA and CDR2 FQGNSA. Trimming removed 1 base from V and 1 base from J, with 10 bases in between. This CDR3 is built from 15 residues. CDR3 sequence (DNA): TGTGCCAGCAGCTTAGTCTTCCAGGGGAACACTGAAGCTTTCTTT. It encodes CASSLVFQGNTEAFF.

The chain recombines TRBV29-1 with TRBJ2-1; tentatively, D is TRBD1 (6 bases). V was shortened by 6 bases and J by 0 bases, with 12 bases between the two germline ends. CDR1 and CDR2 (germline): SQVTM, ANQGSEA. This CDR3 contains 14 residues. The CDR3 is CSVTGTSSYNEQFF. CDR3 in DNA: TGCAGCGTAACAGGGACGAGCTCCTACAATGAGCAGTTCTTC.

The CDR3 loop reads CASSYSIRRGEKLFF. The CDR3 DNA sequence: TGTGCCAGCAGTTACTCGATAAGGAGGGGTGAAAAACTGTTTTTT. This chain connects TRBV6-6 to TRBJ1-4; weak D call: TRBD1 (5 bases). The V end lost 0 bases, the J end lost 7 bases, and 12 bases lay between the germline ends. The CDR3 totals 15 residues. The germline V gene has CDR1 MNHNY and CDR2 SVGAGI (reference sequence).

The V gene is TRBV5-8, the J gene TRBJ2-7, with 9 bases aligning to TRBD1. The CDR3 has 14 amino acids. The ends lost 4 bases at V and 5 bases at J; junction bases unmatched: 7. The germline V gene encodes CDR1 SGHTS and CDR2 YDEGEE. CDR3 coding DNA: TGTGCCAGCAGCCGCCGGACAGGGGTTGACGAGCAGTACTTC. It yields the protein CASSRRTGVDEQYF.

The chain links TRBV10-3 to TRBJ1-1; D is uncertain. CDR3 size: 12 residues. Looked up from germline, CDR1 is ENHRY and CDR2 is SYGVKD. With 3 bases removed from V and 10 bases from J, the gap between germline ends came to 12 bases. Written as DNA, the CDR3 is TGTGCCATCAGTGACGCCCAGGTGCGAGCTTTCTTT. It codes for CAISDAQVRAFF.

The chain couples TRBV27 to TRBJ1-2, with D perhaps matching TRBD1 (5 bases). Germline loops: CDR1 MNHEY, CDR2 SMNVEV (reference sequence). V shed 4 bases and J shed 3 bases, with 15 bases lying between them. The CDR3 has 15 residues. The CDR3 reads CASSSGAGRDYGYTF. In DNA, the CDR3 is TGTGCCAGCAGTTCCGGGGCAGGGAGGGACTATGGCTACACCTTC.